The rows below give T cell receptor beta chains drawn from one sample of a study of T cell responses to AZD1222 COVID-19 vaccine. Sequencing was performed with immunoSEQ multiplex PCR; in TCRdb, only in-frame clones are kept and a portion is missing. Here the sample spans 25,000 to 30,000 clones, approximately 88% being singletons. Sequencing used peripheral blood, obtained on day 0 of AZD1222 vaccination. These TCRs come from an adult in good health. Both conserved end residues are part of each CDR3. Fields, in order: V gene, J gene, D gene, clone size, CDR3 protein, CDR3 DNA. A D gene is named only where the DNA matches it firmly. Not all rows give a size; the values are once, few, many and, for expanded clones, a class.

TRBV5-6	TRBJ1-5	TRBD1	.	CASSKPTGGRGNQPQHF	TGTGCCAGCAGCAAACCGACAGGGGGCAGGGGCAATCAGCCCCAGCATTTT
TRBV20-1	TRBJ1-2	.	few	CSASRSNYGYTF	TGCAGTGCTAGTAGGTCTAACTATGGCTACACCTTC
TRBV5-1	TRBJ1-1	.	.	CASSLAAGTNTEAFF	TGCGCCAGCAGCTTGGCCGCGGGGACGAACACTGAAGCTTTCTTT
TRBV19	TRBJ1-6	TRBD1	few	CASSIVPGQGAGNSPLHF	TGTGCCAGTAGTATCGTCCCGGGACAGGGGGCTGGTAATTCACCCCTCCACTTT
TRBV5-1	TRBJ2-2	TRBD1	.	CASSLAATGEGELFF	TGCGCCAGCAGCTTGGCCGCGACAGGGGAAGGGGAGCTGTTTTTT
TRBV6-5	TRBJ2-5	TRBD2	.	CASRTSGRKETQYF	TGTGCCAGCAGGACTAGCGGGAGAAAAGAGACCCAGTACTTC
TRBV16	TRBJ1-6	.	.	CASSPSWSDSPLHF	TGTGCCAGCAGCCCCAGCTGGAGTGATTCACCCCTCCACTTT
TRBV5-1	TRBJ1-2	.	.	CASSLGGDIYGYTF	TGCGCCAGCAGCTTGGGAGGGGACATCTATGGCTACACCTTC
TRBV7-3	TRBJ2-3	.	.	CASSLDGSTDTQYF	TGTGCCAGCAGCTTAGACGGGAGCACAGATACGCAGTATTTT
TRBV24-1	TRBJ2-5	.	.	CATSSVTAVSRETQYF	TGTGCCACCAGTTCAGTCACAGCCGTTAGTCGAGAGACCCAGTACTTC
TRBV5-4	TRBJ1-1	.	.	CASSPGGAAGTEAFF	TGTGCCAGCAGCCCGGGGGGGGCGGCAGGGACTGAAGCTTTCTTT
TRBV6-1	TRBJ2-7	.	.	CASSELRHIYEQYF	TGTGCCAGCAGTGAATTAAGACACATCTACGAGCAGTACTTC
TRBV13	TRBJ2-7	.	.	CASSFTGEILYEQYF	TGTGCCAGCAGCTTTACCGGGGAGATACTCTACGAGCAGTACTTC
TRBV5-5	TRBJ2-1	TRBD2	.	CASSLGLAGGVNEQFF	TGTGCCAGCAGTTTGGGACTAGCGGGAGGAGTAAATGAGCAGTTCTTC
TRBV2	TRBJ1-3	.	.	CASSIGNTIYF	TGTGCCAGCAGTATAGGAAACACCATATATTTT
TRBV2	TRBJ1-6	.	.	CASSVGDSPLHF	TGTGCCAGCAGTGTGGGGGATTCACCCCTCCACTTT
TRBV6-7	TRBJ2-1	TRBD2	.	CASRPLACWDEQFF	TGTGCCAGCAGGCCACTAGCGTGCTGGGATGAGCAGTTCTTC
TRBV11-2	TRBJ2-1	TRBD2	once	CASSFKTSGSGTGYNEQFF	TGTGCCAGCAGCTTCAAGACTAGCGGGAGCGGAACGGGTTACAATGAGCAGTTCTTC
TRBV18	TRBJ2-2	TRBD1	.	CASSPGQGANTGELFF	TGTGCCAGCTCGCCCGGACAGGGGGCGAACACCGGGGAGCTGTTTTTT
TRBV7-2	TRBJ1-5	.	.	CASSLHGQQLQHF	TGTGCCAGCAGCTTACACGGCCAGCAGCTCCAGCATTTT
TRBV7-9	TRBJ2-7	.	once	CASSFTGFYEQYF	TGTGCCAGCAGCTTCACAGGGTTCTACGAGCAGTACTTC
TRBV19	TRBJ2-1	TRBD2	.	CASSMGEGFNEQFF	TGTGCCAGTAGTATGGGGGAGGGCTTCAATGAGCAGTTCTTC
TRBV28	TRBJ1-6	.	.	CASSRDILNSPLHF	TGTGCCAGCAGCCGTGACATTCTCAATTCACCCCTCCACTTT
TRBV2	TRBJ2-7	TRBD2	.	CASSEDGARLAAYEQYF	TGTGCCAGCAGTGAGGATGGGGCAAGGCTAGCGGCCTACGAGCAGTACTTC
TRBV6-5	TRBJ1-5	.	.	CASSGQGTQPQHF	TGTGCCAGCAGCGGACAAGGGACTCAGCCCCAGCATTTT
TRBV7-9	TRBJ2-7	TRBD2	.	CASSSFAGESYEQYF	TGTGCCAGCAGCTCGTTTGCGGGAGAGTCCTACGAGCAGTACTTC
TRBV29-1	TRBJ1-2	.	once	CSVAQGFLYGYTF	TGCAGCGTTGCCCAGGGGTTCCTTTATGGCTACACCTTC
TRBV7-2	TRBJ2-1	.	.	CASSLAGVVYNEQFF	TGTGCCAGCAGCTTAGCGGGAGTAGTCTACAATGAGCAGTTCTTC